Below, 9 T cell receptor beta chains from the same sample are listed, as sequenced in a study of blood T cell repertoires in COVID-19. Sequenced by immunoSEQ multiplex PCR; TCRdb stores in-frame clones only, minus some. Of about 440,000 clones listed, about 90% are singletons. Sequenced sample: PBMCs or T cells enriched from blood (not recorded which). The receptors derive from a man younger than 30 who had recovered from COVID-19.

The chain links TRBV11-3 to TRBJ1-1; no clear D gene. The V gene lost 3 bases and the J gene lost 4 bases, with 9 bases spanning the gap. This CDR3 region has 13 residues. The V gene's germline CDR1 is SGHNT and CDR2 YENEEA. The CDR3 nucleotides read TGTGCCAGCAGCTTGCGGGGAGGCACTGAAGCTTTCTTT. Translating it yields CASSLRGGTEAFF.

The chain uses TRBV3-1 (or the pseudogene TRBV3-2) and TRBJ1-5, with 11 bases identical to TRBD1. Germline V gene data show CDR1 as LGHDT and CDR2 as YNNKEL (reference sequence). V trimming: 3 bases; J trimming: 7 bases; junction bases outside the gene matches: 5. The CDR3 runs to 15 residues. In DNA, the CDR3 is TGTGCCAGCAGCCAGGCGGGACAGGGGGTACAGCCCCAGCATTTT. Protein product: CASSQAGQGVQPQHF.

The rearrangement joins TRBV5-1 to TRBJ1-5; 7 positions agree with TRBD1. CDR1 is SGHRS and CDR2 is YFSETQ in the germline V gene. The CDR3 covers 13 residues. Trimming took 5 bases from V and 7 from J; bases not matched to a gene: 6. CDR3 nucleotide sequence: TGCGCCAGCAGGCGTAACAGGGGACAGCCCCAGCATTTT. Translated, it gives CASRRNRGQPQHF.

The CDR3: CASSFPNRAGGPANEQFF. DNA for the CDR3: TGTGCCAGCAGTTTCCCGAATCGCGCGGGAGGGCCGGCGAATGAGCAGTTCTTC. V is TRBV28 and J is TRBJ2-1; 9 bases are a match to TRBD2. Germline values: CDR1 MDHEN, CDR2 SYDVKM. The CDR3 spans 18 residues. J gave up 7 bases and V 3 bases, and 16 bases lay outside the gene matches.

This rearrangement joins TRBV6-1 to TRBJ1-4, with 8 nucleotides matching TRBD1. CDR1 and CDR2 (germline): MNHNS, SASEGT. With 1 base clipped from V and 8 bases from J, the junction kept 6 bases outside the gene matches. CDR3 size: 15 residues. The CDR3 is CASSEGWTGKEKLFF. The DNA of the CDR3 is TGTGCCAGCAGTGAAGGTTGGACAGGGAAGGAAAAACTGTTTTTT.

This clone was detected once. The CDR3 nucleotides read TGTGCCAGCAAAACAGGGGGCGAGGGCAAGCAGTACTTC. Translating gives CASKTGGEGKQYF. The chain is built from TRBV12-3 or TRBV12-4 and TRBJ2-7; 9 bases agree with TRBD1. The ends lost 7 bases at V and 8 bases at J; junction bases unmatched: 9. The length of the CDR3 is 13 residues.

V and J are TRBV15 and TRBJ1-1; TRBD1 aligns across 8 bases. Germline trimming cut 9 bases from V and 10 bases from J; bases unmatched to any gene: 13. The V gene's germline CDR1 is LNHNV and CDR2 YYDKDF (reference sequence). The CDR3 spans 13 residues. CDR3 amino acids: CATTIDRGRAAFF. The CDR3 nucleotides are TGTGCCACAACTATCGACAGGGGAAGGGCAGCTTTCTTT.

The genes are TRBV11-3 and TRBJ1-1; D is uncertain. The CDR3 loop spans 15 amino acids. V was clipped by 1 base and J by 3 bases, with 12 bases between them. Germline-derived CDR1 and CDR2 are SGHNT and YENEEA. CDR3 bases: TGTGCCAGCAGCTTAGCAGGCACCTCGGACACTGAAGCTTTCTTT. Translated, it gives CASSLAGTSDTEAFF.

V is TRBV3-1 (or the pseudogene TRBV3-2) and J is TRBJ1-2; 7 bases match TRBD1. V gave up 4 bases and J gave up 4 bases; unmatched junction bases: 6. This CDR3 has 14 amino acids. CDR1 is LGHDT, CDR2 YNNKEL, per germline (reference sequence). The CDR3 region has the DNA TGTGCCAGCAGCCCTGGACAGGAACTCTATGGCTACACCTTC. Translation: CASSPGQELYGYTF.